The 20 T cell receptor beta chains below were found in one sample sequenced in a study of technical replicates of blood from several donors. Sequenced by immunoSEQ multiplex PCR; TCRdb stores in-frame clones only, minus some. This table has 68,000 or so clones, around 94% appearing once. The sample taken for sequencing was T cells isolated from PBMCs. These receptors were collected from a human donor in good health.

J is TRBJ1-1 and V is TRBV6-4; no clear D. CDR3 length equals 13 residues. Germline V CDR1 and CDR2: MRHNA, SNTAGT. With 4 bases removed from V and 1 base from J, the gap between germline ends came to 7 bases. CDR3 DNA: TGTGCCAGCAGTGCTACTGGGAACACTGAAGCTTTCTTT. It codes for CASSATGNTEAFF.

This chain links TRBV11-3 with TRBJ2-7; 8 bases fit TRBD1. CDR3 size: 15 residues. Germline V CDR1 and CDR2: SGHNT, YENEEA. V dropped 5 bases and J dropped 0; count of bases not matched to a gene: 6. CDR3 DNA: TGTGCCAGCAGCGCGGGACAGGTGAGCTCCTACGAGCAGTACTTC. This gives the protein CASSAGQVSSYEQYF.

The chain combines TRBV5-6 with TRBJ2-7; 7 bases line up with TRBD1. J gave up 1 base and V 2 bases, and 6 bases lay outside the gene matches. The germline V gene encodes CDR1 SGHDT and CDR2 YYEEEE. This CDR3 is 15 amino acids long. DNA for the CDR3: TGTGCCAGCAGCTTATGGCAGGGGGTATCCTACGAGCAGTACTTC. Translation gives CASSLWQGVSYEQYF. Full variable domain (missing parts from reference TRBV5-6 and TRBJ2-7): DAGVTQSPTHLIKTRGQQVTLRCSPKSGHDTVSWYQQALGQGPQFIFQYYEEEERQRGNFPDRFSGHQFPNYSSELNVNALLLGDSALYLCASSLWQGVSYEQYFGPGTRLTVT.

This chain uses TRBV11-1 with TRBJ2-7, with 7 positions matching TRBD1. The germline CDR1 and CDR2 sequences are SGHAT and FQDESV (reference sequence). The CDR3 covers 12 residues. V shed 5 bases and J 6 bases; nucleotides not matched to a gene: 4. The CDR3 coding sequence is TGTGCCAGCAGCCCCAACAGGGGCGAGCAGTACTTC. It encodes CASSPNRGEQYF.

The chain employs TRBV7-9 and TRBJ2-1; D unresolved. The CDR3 has 11 residues. With 2 bases removed from V and 8 bases from J, the gap between germline ends came to 4 bases. CDR1 is SEHNR and CDR2 is FQNEAQ in the germline V gene (reference sequence). The CDR3 sequence: CASSLRYEQFF. Written as DNA, the CDR3 is TGTGCCAGCAGCTTACGGTATGAGCAGTTCTTC.

This clone was seen just once. The chain employs TRBV7-9 and TRBJ2-2; D uncertain. V lost 4 bases, J lost 6 bases, and 9 bases lay in between. The CDR3 is made up of 13 amino acids. In germline, CDR1 is SEHNR, CDR2 FQNEAQ (reference sequence). CDR3 sequence (DNA): TGTGCCAGCAGCTCCACCGGTGCCGGGGAGCTGTTTTTT. It encodes CASSSTGAGELFF.

The rearrangement links TRBV5-5 to TRBJ1-4; TRBD1 matches at 7 bases. V lost 5 bases to trimming and J lost 6 bases; unmatched junction nucleotides: 10. Germline V CDR1 and CDR2: SGHKS, YYEKEE (reference sequence). The CDR3 is 15 amino acids. DNA for the CDR3: TGTGCCAGCAGTCCCGGAGGGGGCGATGATGAAAAACTGTTTTTT. It translates to CASSPGGGDDEKLFF. The variable domain in full, with the rest retrieved from reference TRBV5-5 and TRBJ1-4, is DAGVTQSPTHLIKTRGQQVTLRCSPISGHKSVSWYQQVLGQGPQFIFQYYEKEERGRGNFPDRFSARQFPNYSSELNVNALLLGDSALYLCASSPGGGDDEKLFFGSGTQLSVL.

The gene calls are TRBV27 and TRBJ1-2; no clear D. Germline V gives CDR1 MNHEY, CDR2 SMNVEV (reference sequence). The CDR3 sequence is 12 residues long. Trimming shortened V by 4 bases and J by 7 bases, and 10 bases separated the two germline ends. The CDR3 loop is CASSSATRGYTF. CDR3 DNA sequence: TGTGCCAGCAGTTCCGCGACACGTGGCTACACCTTC.

The chain links TRBV4-1 to TRBJ1-1; tentative D call: TRBD1 (6 bases). Trimming removed 5 bases from V and 0 bases from J, with 13 bases in between. The V gene's germline CDR1 is MGHRA and CDR2 YSYEKL. The CDR3 totals 15 residues. The CDR3 DNA reads as TGCGCCAGCAGCACGGGGGGACACTTGAACACTGAAGCTTTCTTT. Translation gives CASSTGGHLNTEAFF.

V is TRBV28 and J is TRBJ2-3; 14 bases align to TRBD2. The CDR3 extends over 20 amino acids. The germline V gene has CDR1 MDHEN and CDR2 SYDVKM. Unmatched junction bases numbered 16, after V lost 3 bases and J lost 5 bases. The CDR3 loop is CASSFPTDRTSGRLGDTQYF. The CDR3 nucleotides are TGTGCCAGCAGTTTTCCAACAGACAGGACTAGCGGGAGGTTGGGAGATACGCAGTATTTT.

The chain recombines TRBV4-2 with TRBJ1-5; D not resolved. The CDR3 consists of 18 residues. Germline CDR1 reads LGHNA; CDR2 reads YNFKEQ. Trimming cost V 0 bases and J 3 bases, with 18 bases left between them. CDR3 sequence: CASSQDLRTYTTNQPQHF. In DNA, the CDR3 is TGTGCCAGCAGCCAAGATCTCCGAACATATACAACCAATCAGCCCCAGCATTTT.

The chain has TRBV4-3 and TRBJ2-3; 9 nucleotides agree with TRBD2. This CDR3 spans 19 amino acids. Germline lookup yields CDR1 LGHNA and CDR2 YSLEER. With 4 bases clipped from V and 1 base from J, the junction kept 15 bases outside the gene matches. CDR3 protein: CASSLGVAGVIDGTDTQYF. CDR3 nucleotides: TGCGCCAGCAGCCTGGGGGTAGCGGGAGTAATAGACGGCACAGATACGCAGTATTTT.

The chain combines TRBV9 with TRBJ2-1; 7 bases agree with TRBD2. The J segment lost 7 bases and the V segment lost 2 bases, leaving 6 bases of the junction unmatched. The CDR3 loop spans 14 amino acids. From germline, CDR1 is SGDLS and CDR2 YYNGEE. The DNA of the CDR3 is TGTGCCAGCAGCGTTGGATCAGCGGGAAATGAGCAGTTCTTC. Protein sequence: CASSVGSAGNEQFF.

CDR3: CASSSLAGSSYEQYF. The CDR3 DNA sequence: TGTGCCAGCAGCTCACTAGCGGGAAGCTCCTACGAGCAGTACTTC. V and J are TRBV11-1 and TRBJ2-7, with 10 bases lining up with TRBD2. The ends lost 4 bases at V and 0 bases at J; junction bases unmatched: 3. This CDR3 comprises 15 residues. The germline V gene encodes CDR1 SGHAT and CDR2 FQDESV (reference sequence).

This clone was picked up many times. The genes are TRBV6-5 and TRBJ2-7; possibly TRBD1 for D (6 bases). This CDR3 comprises 13 residues. Germline assignment: CDR1 MNHEY and CDR2 SVGAGI. Between the trimmed V and J ends, which lost 6 bases and 2 bases, there was a span of 11 bases. Here the CDR3 reads CASRGGNTYEQYF. As DNA, the CDR3 is TGTGCCAGCAGAGGGGGTAACACCTACGAGCAGTACTTC.

The DNA for the CDR3 is TGCGCCAGCAGGACAGGGTTGGAAAAACTGTTTTTT. Translating gives CASRTGLEKLFF. The rearrangement links TRBV5-1 to TRBJ1-4, with 7 nucleotides matching TRBD1. The ends lost 5 bases at V and 8 bases at J; junction bases unmatched: 3. The CDR3 contains 12 residues. Looked up from germline, CDR1 is SGHRS and CDR2 is YFSETQ.

The chain combines TRBV5-1 with TRBJ2-2; D is uncertain. Germline V gives CDR1 SGHRS, CDR2 YFSETQ. The CDR3 spans 16 residues. The V gene lost 7 bases and the J gene lost 5 bases, with 21 bases spanning the gap. This CDR3 reads CASSNGGAQGTGELFF. CDR3 bases: TGCGCCAGCTCAAACGGTGGAGCCCAAGGAACCGGGGAGCTGTTTTTT.

The V and J genes are TRBV6-6 and TRBJ1-5, with TRBD1 matching 8 bases. The CDR3 runs to 15 residues. With 6 bases clipped from V and 1 base from J, the junction kept 5 bases outside the gene matches. Germline CDR1 reads MNHNY; CDR2 reads SVGAGI (reference sequence). The DNA of the CDR3 is TGTGCCAGCAGCCGACAGGGGATCAGCAATCAGCCCCAGCATTTT. Translated: CASSRQGISNQPQHF.

This clone was detected only once. The chain joins TRBV4-1 to TRBJ2-7; D might be TRBD1 (5 bases). Germline V CDR1 and CDR2: MGHRA, YSYEKL. CDR3 size: 14 residues. The V and J ends lost 0 bases and 3 bases respectively, with 9 bases between them. The CDR3 region is CASSQDGAGYEQYF. DNA for the CDR3: TGCGCCAGCAGCCAAGATGGGGCCGGCTACGAGCAGTACTTC.

CDR3 in amino acids: CASGPGTGGFYGYTF. CDR3 nucleotides: TGTGCTAGTGGTCCCGGGACAGGGGGCTTTTATGGCTACACCTTC. The rearrangement joins TRBV12-5 to TRBJ1-2; 12 positions agree with TRBD1. The germline V gene has CDR1 LGHNT and CDR2 FRNRAP. The CDR3 is made up of 15 amino acids. Trimming took 5 bases from V and 5 from J; bases not matched to a gene: 6.